Below, 24 T cell receptor beta chains from the same sample are listed, as sequenced in a study of blood T cell repertoires in COVID-19. Assay used: immunoSEQ multiplex PCR; TCRdb lists only in-frame clones, some missing. The top ten hold about a tenth of the sample, which has some 300,000 clones, approximately 89% seen once. Material: PBMCs or T cells enriched from blood (not recorded which). These receptor sequences come from a woman between 25 and 40 years old who had recovered from COVID-19.

Regarding this clone: This sample includes further DNA sequences coding for the same CDR3. This chain connects TRBV7-9 to TRBJ2-3, with D unclear. This CDR3 is built from 12 residues. Germline V gives CDR1 SEHNR, CDR2 FQNEAQ (reference sequence). Trimming took 4 bases from V and 0 from J, leaving 2 bases between them. The chain's CDR3 is CASSSSTDTQYF. CDR3 sequence (DNA): TGTGCCAGCAGCTCTAGCACAGATACGCAGTATTTT.

The J gene is TRBJ2-1, the V gene TRBV6-5, with D perhaps matching TRBD2 (6 bases). Trimming left V 4 bases short and J 8 bases short, with 12 bases between. CDR1 MNHEY and CDR2 SVGAGI come from the germline V gene. The CDR3 runs 13 residues. The CDR3 region is CASSFGGSYEQFF. The CDR3, as DNA: TGTGCCAGCAGTTTCGGAGGGAGTTATGAGCAGTTCTTC.

This clone has a single count. V usage is TRBV27 and J usage is TRBJ1-5, with unresolved D. V shed 5 bases and J shed 7 bases, with 15 bases lying between them. This CDR3 comprises 14 residues. In germline, CDR1 is MNHEY, CDR2 SMNVEV (reference sequence). The CDR3 is CASSATAGIQPQHF. The DNA for the CDR3 is TGTGCCAGCAGTGCCACGGCCGGGATCCAGCCCCAGCATTTT.

This clone was detected once. The chain has TRBV5-1 and TRBJ2-7, with TRBD1 matching 9 bases. CDR3 length: 14 amino acids. J gave up 5 bases and V 4 bases, and 7 bases lay outside the gene matches. Germline V gene lookup returns CDR1 SGHRS and CDR2 YFSETQ. CDR3 protein: CASSPGQGRNEQYF. CDR3 nucleotide sequence: TGCGCCAGCAGCCCCGGACAGGGGCGAAACGAGCAGTACTTC.

The chain has TRBV12-5 and TRBJ2-1, with TRBD2 as a possible D gene (5 bases). The germline gives CDR1 LGHNT, CDR2 FRNRAP. Trimming stripped 7 bases from V and 3 bases from J, with 10 bases between. This CDR3 has 13 residues. CDR3 residues: CASESGNYNEQFF. In DNA, the CDR3 is TGTGCTAGTGAGTCGGGAAACTACAATGAGCAGTTCTTC. Drawing the rest from reference TRBV12-5 and TRBJ2-1, the complete variable domain is DARVTQTPRHKVTEMGQEVTMRCQPILGHNTVFWYRQTMMQGLELLAYFRNRAPLDDSGMPKDRFSAEMPDATLATLKIQPSEPRDSAVYFCASESGNYNEQFFGPGTRLTVL.

The rearrangement uses TRBV28 and TRBJ1-2, with a weak D call TRBD1 (5 bases). The CDR3 length is 14 residues. CDR1 and CDR2 (germline): MDHEN, SYDVKM. V lost 3 bases and J 5 bases, leaving 13 bases between the germline ends. CDR3 nucleotides: TGTGCCAGCAGTTTTCGGGGGATAGGTTATGGCTACACCTTC. Residues: CASSFRGIGYGYTF.

The V call is TRBV5-1, the J call TRBJ2-3, with a possible D match to TRBD1 (6 bases). This CDR3 comprises 14 residues. Germline loops: CDR1 SGHRS, CDR2 YFSETQ. Trimming removed 4 bases from V and 0 bases from J, with 9 bases in between. The DNA for the CDR3 is TGCGCCAGCAGCCCAGGGGACAGCACAGATACGCAGTATTTT. It is translated as CASSPGDSTDTQYF.

The J gene is TRBJ1-2, the V gene TRBV18, with 8 bases lining up with TRBD1. In germline, CDR1 is KGHSH, CDR2 LQKENI. J lost 8 bases, V lost 3 bases, and 5 bases had no gene match. This CDR3 has 13 amino acids. CDR3 DNA sequence: TGTGCCAGCTCACCCGGACAGGGTCACGGCTACACCTTC. This sequence encodes CASSPGQGHGYTF.

The genes are TRBV11-2 and TRBJ1-2; D unclear. V dropped 3 bases and J dropped 7 bases, with 9 bases sitting between them. Per the germline V gene, CDR1 is SGHAT and CDR2 is FQNNGV. This CDR3 contains 12 residues. For the CDR3, the DNA is TGTGCCAGCAGCTTTGGAGTAGGTGGCTACACCTTC. Translated: CASSFGVGGYTF.

This rearrangement joins TRBV5-1 to TRBJ1-4; 9 nucleotides agree with TRBD1. The V gene end was trimmed by 0 bases and the J gene end by 6 bases; junction bases not matched to a gene: 3. Germline V gene sequence: CDR1 SGHRS, CDR2 YFSETQ. The CDR3 has 15 amino acids. This chain's CDR3 is CASSLGGTGHEKLFF. For the CDR3, the DNA is TGCGCCAGCAGCTTGGGAGGGACAGGGCATGAAAAACTGTTTTTT.

The V call is TRBV6-4, the J call TRBJ2-1, with 12 bases identical to TRBD2. The CDR3 loop spans 15 amino acids. Germline assignment: CDR1 MRHNA and CDR2 SNTAGT. V trimming: 0 bases; J trimming: 6 bases; junction bases outside the gene matches: 0. The CDR3 loop reads CASSDSTSGSNEQFF. Here the CDR3 DNA reads TGTGCCAGCAGTGACTCGACTAGCGGGAGCAATGAGCAGTTCTTC.

The V call is TRBV12-3 or TRBV12-4, the J call TRBJ1-1; no reliable D call. The length of the CDR3 is 13 residues. Between the trimmed V and J ends, which lost 2 bases and 6 bases, there was a span of 10 bases. CDR3 coding DNA: TGTGCCAGCAGTTTACGTGCCGGGGCTGAAGCTTTCTTT. It encodes CASSLRAGAEAFF.

The V and J genes are TRBV9 and TRBJ2-7, with 9 positions matching TRBD1. The CDR3 runs 15 residues. The V and J ends lost 2 bases and 1 base, in that order; junction bases with no gene match: 4. Germline V CDR1 and CDR2: SGDLS, YYNGEE. DNA of the CDR3: TGTGCCAGCAGCGTCGGGACAGGGTCGTCCTACGAGCAGTACTTC. It yields the protein CASSVGTGSSYEQYF.

The rearrangement joins TRBV2 to TRBJ2-7; 9 bases are shared with TRBD2. V shed 8 bases and J 5 bases; nucleotides not matched to a gene: 13. The CDR3 covers 15 residues. CDR1 SNHLY and CDR2 FYNNEI come from the germline V gene. The CDR3 coding sequence is TGTGCCAGCCGGACTAGCGCGCTGAATCTACACGAGCAGTACTTC. Residues: CASRTSALNLHEQYF.

This clone was detected a few times. J is TRBJ2-7 and V is TRBV19; 10 bases are a match to TRBD1. The CDR3 has 13 residues. CDR1 is LNHDA and CDR2 is SQIVND in the germline V gene (reference sequence). The trim removed 6 bases at V and 2 bases at J, leaving 1 base unmatched. CDR3 bases: TGTGCCAGTAGGGGACAGGGGACCTACGAGCAGTACTTC. Its protein product is CASRGQGTYEQYF.

The genes are TRBV6-5 and TRBJ1-4; no reliable D call. Per germline, CDR1 MNHEY and CDR2 SVGAGI. This CDR3 region has 13 residues. Trimming cost V 0 bases and J 5 bases, with 4 bases left between them. CDR3: CASSYSSNEKLFF. The CDR3 bases are TGTGCCAGCAGTTACTCATCGAATGAAAAACTGTTTTTT.

V gene TRBV30 combines with J gene TRBJ2-7; TRBD2 matches 10 bases. This CDR3 has 14 amino acids. The J segment lost 9 bases and the V segment lost 0 bases, leaving 8 bases of the junction unmatched. Germline CDR1 reads GTSNPN; CDR2 reads SVGIG (reference sequence). CDR3 amino acids: CAWSVSLAGELQYF. In DNA form, the CDR3 reads TGTGCCTGGAGTGTGAGTCTAGCGGGAGAACTGCAGTACTTC.

The rearrangement uses TRBV3-1 (or the pseudogene TRBV3-2) and TRBJ1-6; TRBD1 aligns across 7 bases. The V gene's germline CDR1 is LGHDT and CDR2 YNNKEL (reference sequence). V shed 4 bases, J shed 11 bases, and the junction held 11 bases outside the gene matches. There are 15 residues in the CDR3. CDR3 in amino acids: CASSPNFDRATPLHF. The CDR3 bases are TGTGCCAGCAGCCCAAATTTCGACAGGGCGACACCCCTCCACTTT.

This clone occurred once. The V call is TRBV13, the J call TRBJ2-7; D gene unclear. The germline V gene encodes CDR1 PRHDT and CDR2 FYEKMQ (reference sequence). With 5 bases removed from V and 6 bases from J, the gap between germline ends came to 11 bases. The CDR3 is 12 amino acids. Written as DNA, the CDR3 is TGTGCCAGCAGCGCTGCAGGTTCCGAGCAGTACTTC. It translates to CASSAAGSEQYF.

This chain connects TRBV27 to TRBJ2-1, with 8 bases matching TRBD2. CDR1 is MNHEY, CDR2 SMNVEV, per germline (reference sequence). The CDR3 consists of 15 residues. Losses at the gene ends were 3 bases for V and 9 bases for J; bases not matched to a gene: 10. The CDR3 reads CASSFSGRGVGEQFF. In DNA, the CDR3 is TGTGCCAGCAGTTTCAGCGGGAGAGGGGTAGGTGAGCAGTTCTTC.

The CDR3 DNA reads TGCGCCAGCAGCCAAGAGGGGAGTAAGTTAGTCTACAATGAGCAGTTCTTC. Translated: CASSQEGSKLVYNEQFF. The chain links TRBV4-1 to TRBJ2-1; maybe TRBD2 (5 bases). Per germline, CDR1 MGHRA and CDR2 YSYEKL. V lost 0 bases to trimming and J lost 3 bases, with 15 bases between them. The CDR3 spans 17 residues.

The chain couples TRBV6-5 to TRBJ1-5, with a possible D match to TRBD1 (6 bases). V dropped 10 bases and J dropped 1 base, with 14 bases sitting between them. CDR3 length: 14 amino acids. In germline, CDR1 is MNHEY, CDR2 SVGAGI. The chain's CDR3 is CATEGGLSNQPQHF. The CDR3 nucleotides are TGTGCCACTGAGGGGGGGCTGAGCAATCAGCCCCAGCATTTT.

This clone showed up just once. This sequence joins TRBV5-1 and TRBJ1-2; tentative D call: TRBD1 (5 bases). Trimming shortened V by 0 bases and J by 4 bases, and 16 bases separated the two germline ends. CDR1 and CDR2 (germline): SGHRS, YFSETQ. This CDR3 comprises 16 residues. Here the CDR3 reads CASSLVSPGSVYGYTF. For the CDR3, the DNA is TGCGCCAGCAGCTTGGTCTCCCCAGGGTCGGTCTATGGCTACACCTTC.

This clone was counted only a few times. The rearrangement joins TRBV7-3 to TRBJ2-3; D remains unclear. The CDR3 sequence is 13 residues long. Trimming took off 5 bases at V and 2 bases at J, with 8 bases between the two ends. Germline V CDR1 and CDR2: SGHTA, FQGTGA. The CDR3: CASSPYNTDTQYF. Written as DNA, the CDR3 is TGTGCCAGCAGCCCATACAACACAGATACGCAGTATTTT.